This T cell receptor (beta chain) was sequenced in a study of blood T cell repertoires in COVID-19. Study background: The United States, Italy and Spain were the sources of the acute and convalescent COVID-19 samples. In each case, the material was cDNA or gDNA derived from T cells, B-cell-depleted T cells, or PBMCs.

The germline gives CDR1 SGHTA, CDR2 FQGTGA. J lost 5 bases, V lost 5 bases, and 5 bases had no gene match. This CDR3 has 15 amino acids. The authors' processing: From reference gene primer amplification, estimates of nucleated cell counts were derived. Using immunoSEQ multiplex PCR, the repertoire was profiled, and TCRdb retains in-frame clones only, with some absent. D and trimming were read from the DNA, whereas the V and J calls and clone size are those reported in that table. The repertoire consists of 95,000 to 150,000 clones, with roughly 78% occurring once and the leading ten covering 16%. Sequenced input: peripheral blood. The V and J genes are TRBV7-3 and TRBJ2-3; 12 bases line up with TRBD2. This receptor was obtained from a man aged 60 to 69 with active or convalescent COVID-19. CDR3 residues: CASSALAGGIDTQYF. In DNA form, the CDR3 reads TGTGCCAGCAGCGCCCTAGCGGGAGGGATAGATACGCAGTATTTT.